In its sample, the clone carrying this T cell receptor (beta chain) was seen a few times. The source of the sample is a study of cytomegalovirus exposure and HLA in healthy donors. The PCR ran on 60 Vbeta and 13 Jbeta primers. The assay was immunoSEQ multiplex PCR, and TCRdb's table has in-frame clones only and misses some. The table shows some 65,000 clones, with roughly 71% occurring only once. V lost 5 bases, J lost 5 bases, and 4 bases stayed unmatched. The CDR3 is 14 residues long. Germline V gene sequence: CDR1 MNHEY, CDR2 SMNVEV (reference sequence). This clonotype was sampled from a man between 45 and 60 years old in good health and CMV-seropositive. The rearrangement joins TRBV27 to TRBJ2-1; 9 bases match TRBD1. Input material: PBMCs. CDR3 sequence reads: CASSPWTGDNEQFF. The CDR3 coding sequence is TGTGCCAGCAGTCCGTGGACAGGGGACAATGAGCAGTTCTTC.